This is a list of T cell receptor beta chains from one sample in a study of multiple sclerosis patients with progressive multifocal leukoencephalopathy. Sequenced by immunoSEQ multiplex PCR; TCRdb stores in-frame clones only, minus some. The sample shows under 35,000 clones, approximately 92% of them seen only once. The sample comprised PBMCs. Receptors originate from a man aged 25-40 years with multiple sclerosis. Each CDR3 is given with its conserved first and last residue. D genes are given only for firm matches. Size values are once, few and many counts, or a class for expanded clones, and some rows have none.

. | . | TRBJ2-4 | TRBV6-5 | CASSLVRGNIQYF | TGTGCCAGCAGTTTAGTTAGGGGAAACATTCAGTACTTC
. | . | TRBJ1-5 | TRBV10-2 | CASSSRAGNQPQHF | TGCGCCAGCAGTTCAAGGGCGGGCAATCAGCCCCAGCATTTT
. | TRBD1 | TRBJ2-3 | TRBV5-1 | CASNNRGFETDTQYF | TGCGCCAGCAACAACAGGGGGTTCGAGACAGATACGCAGTATTTT
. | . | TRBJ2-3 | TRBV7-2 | CASSPLLDTQYF | TGTGCCAGCAGCCCCTTATTGGATACGCAGTATTTT
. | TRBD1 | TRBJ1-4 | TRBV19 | CASRPTGGNEKLFF | TGTGCCAGTAGGCCTACAGGGGGAAACGAAAAACTGTTTTTT
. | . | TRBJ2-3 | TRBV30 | CAWSRGDTQYF | TGTGCCTGGAGTCGAGGAGATACGCAGTATTTT
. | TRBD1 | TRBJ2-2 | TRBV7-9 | CASSPGQGLDTGELFF | TGTGCCAGCAGCCCTGGACAGGGTCTCGACACCGGGGAGCTGTTTTTT
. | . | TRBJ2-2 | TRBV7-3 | CASSPRPRDGVIGELFF | TGTGCCAGCAGCCCTAGGCCCAGGGACGGGGTGATCGGGGAGCTGTTTTTT
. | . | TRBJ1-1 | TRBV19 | CASSIPIGTEAFF | TGTGCCAGTAGTATCCCAATAGGCACTGAAGCTTTCTTT
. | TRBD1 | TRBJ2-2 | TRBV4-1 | CASSLTGAGTGELFF | TGCGCCAGCAGCCTAACAGGGGCAGGAACCGGGGAGCTGTTTTTT
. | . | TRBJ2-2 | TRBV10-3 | CAISESAGGTGELFF | TGTGCCATCAGTGAGTCCGCAGGGGGGACCGGGGAGCTGTTTTTT
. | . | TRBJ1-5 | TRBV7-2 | CASSLSPNQPQHF | TGTGCCAGCAGCTTATCCCCCAATCAGCCCCAGCATTTT
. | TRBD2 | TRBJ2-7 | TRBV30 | CAWSVGLAGYEQYF | TGTGCCTGGAGTGTCGGACTAGCGGGCTACGAGCAGTACTTC
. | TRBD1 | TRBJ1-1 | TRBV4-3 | CASSAARGLGTEAFF | TGCGCCAGCAGCGCAGCCAGGGGGCTGGGAACTGAAGCTTTCTTT
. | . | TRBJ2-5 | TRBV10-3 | CAISEEYEETQYF | TGTGCCATCAGTGAGGAGTACGAAGAGACCCAGTACTTC
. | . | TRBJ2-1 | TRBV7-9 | CASSLSRLDSYNEQFF | TGTGCCAGCAGCTTATCGCGACTAGACTCATACAATGAGCAGTTCTTC
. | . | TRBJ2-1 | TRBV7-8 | CASSNKRVGHEQFF | TGTGCCAGCAGCAACAAGAGGGTGGGCCATGAGCAGTTCTTC
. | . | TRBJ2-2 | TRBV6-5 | CASSYDLGPRTGELFF | TGTGCCAGCAGTTACGATCTCGGGCCTCGAACCGGGGAGCTGTTTTTT
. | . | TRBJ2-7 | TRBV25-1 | CASSEWEQGPFYEQYF | TGTGCCAGCAGTGAATGGGAACAGGGTCCTTTCTACGAGCAGTACTTC
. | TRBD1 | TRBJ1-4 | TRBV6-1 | CASSIHRGRGEKLFF | TGTGCCAGCAGTATTCACAGGGGGAGGGGTGAAAAACTGTTTTTT
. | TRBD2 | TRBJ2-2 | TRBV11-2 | CASSPSGRVGTGELFF | TGTGCCAGCAGCCCTAGCGGGAGGGTTGGTACCGGGGAGCTGTTTTTT
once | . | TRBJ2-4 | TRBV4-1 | CASSQPHQGPLAKNIQYF | TGCGCCAGCAGCCAGCCTCACCAGGGACCCCTAGCCAAAAACATTCAGTACTTC
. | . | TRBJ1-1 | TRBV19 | CASSIERGVGRGTTEAFF | TGTGCCAGTAGTATAGAGCGTGGGGTCGGAAGGGGGACGACTGAAGCTTTCTTT
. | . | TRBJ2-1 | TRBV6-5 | CASEGRDSYNEQFF | TGTGCCAGCGAAGGGCGGGACTCCTACAATGAGCAGTTCTTC
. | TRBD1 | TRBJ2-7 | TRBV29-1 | CSVGTGFYEQYF | TGCAGCGTGGGGACAGGGTTCTACGAGCAGTACTTC
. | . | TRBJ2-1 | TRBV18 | CASSPRTGRGNEQFF | TGTGCCAGCTCACCCCGGACAGGGAGGGGAAATGAGCAGTTCTTC
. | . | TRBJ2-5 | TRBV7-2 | CASSLQSGVQETQYF | TGTGCCAGCAGCTTACAGAGCGGAGTGCAAGAGACCCAGTACTTC
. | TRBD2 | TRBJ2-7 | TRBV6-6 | CASSYGEGLSYEQYF | TGTGCCAGCAGTTACGGGGAGGGGCTCTCCTACGAGCAGTACTTC